A single sample is the source of the 28 T cell receptor beta chains below, sequenced in a study of identical twins. TCRdb reprocessed the 5' RACE reads with MiXCR, giving one entry per CDR3 protein. The sample holds approximately 890,000 distinct CDR3 sequences, roughly 12% seen once. The sample was also linked to a second study, of yellow fever vaccine responses in identical twins.

Sequences were obtained from PBMCs. These receptor sequences come from a woman between 18 and 29 years old in good health.

The chain carries TRBV29-1 and TRBJ2-3; 8 bases are a match to TRBD1. In germline, CDR1 is SQVTM, CDR2 ANQGSEA. With V trimmed by 5 bases and J by 3 bases, 13 bases remained unmatched. The CDR3 sequence is 16 residues long. The CDR3 loop is CSVRVDGQGPTDTQYF. The CDR3 DNA is TGCAGCGTTCGAGTTGACGGACAGGGTCCGACAGATACGCAGTATTTT.

The chain combines TRBV6-5 with TRBJ1-3; 7 positions agree with TRBD1. J gave up 2 bases and V 6 bases, and 7 bases lay outside the gene matches. Per the germline V gene, CDR1 is MNHEY and CDR2 is SVGAGI. This CDR3 is 15 amino acids long. The CDR3 sequence is CASRPDRAPGNTIYF. The CDR3 coding sequence is TGTGCCAGCAGACCCGACAGGGCTCCTGGAAACACCATATATTTT.

CDR3 region: CASSESTGKRVSTGELFF. In DNA, the CDR3 is TGCGCCAGCAGTGAGTCGACAGGGAAGCGAGTTAGCACCGGGGAGCTGTTTTTT. V and J are TRBV10-2 and TRBJ2-2, with 7 bases fitting TRBD1. Looked up from germline, CDR1 is WSHSY and CDR2 is SAAADI. Trimming at V came to 0 bases and at J to 4 bases, leaving 11 bases not matched to a gene. The CDR3 sequence is 18 residues long.

This clonotype was found a few times. The rearrangement links TRBV12-3 or TRBV12-4 to TRBJ1-2; no reliable D call. The CDR3 is made up of 15 amino acids. V lost 6 bases to trimming and J lost 4 bases, with 18 bases between them. CDR3 DNA: TGTGCCAGCAGGAGTTTTACGGACCCCAGCTATGGCTACACCTTC. Amino acids: CASRSFTDPSYGYTF.

V usage is TRBV7-8 and J usage is TRBJ2-5; 9 bases match TRBD2. Looked up from germline, CDR1 is SGHVS and CDR2 is FQNEAQ. The trim removed 2 bases at V and 5 bases at J, leaving 15 bases unmatched. This CDR3 has 18 amino acids. In DNA, the CDR3 is TGTGCCAGCAGCTTATTGTTACCTAGCGGGACTGGTCTTGAGACCCAGTACTTC. Translating gives CASSLLLPSGTGLETQYF.

The chain links TRBV4-1 to TRBJ1-4, with D maybe TRBD1 (5 bases). This CDR3 contains 16 residues. CDR1 is MGHRA, CDR2 YSYEKL, per germline. Deletions cut 5 bases from V and 1 base from J, with 14 bases between. The CDR3 DNA follows: TGCGCCAGCAGCTACGGGCCGGGGGGAACTAATGAAAAACTGTTTTTT. Protein product: CASSYGPGGTNEKLFF.

This clonotype came up a few times. This rearrangement joins TRBV10-3 to TRBJ2-1; D tentatively reads TRBD1 or TRBD2 (6 bases each). CDR1 and CDR2 (germline): ENHRY, SYGVKD. With 4 bases removed from V and 10 bases from J, the gap between germline ends came to 14 bases. The CDR3 is 13 residues long. The CDR3 spells CAISVGGQGEQFF. Written as DNA, the CDR3 is TGTGCCATCAGTGTAGGGGGGCAGGGAGAGCAGTTCTTC.

V gene TRBV6-1 combines with J gene TRBJ1-2; D might be TRBD1 (6 bases). V was trimmed by 5 bases and J by 0 bases, leaving 16 bases between them. CDR1 is MNHNS and CDR2 is SASEGT in the germline V gene. There are 16 residues in the CDR3. DNA of the CDR3: TGTGCCAGCAGTCCCCGGGGGGACACCTCTAACTATGGCTACACCTTC. Translation gives CASSPRGDTSNYGYTF.

This clonotype occurred many times. The chain has TRBV15 and TRBJ1-6; D gene ambiguous. Trimming took off 1 base at V and 8 bases at J, with 3 bases between the two ends. Germline V gene sequence: CDR1 LNHNV, CDR2 YYDKDF (reference sequence). The length of the CDR3 is 12 residues. CDR3 residues: CATSRVDSPLHF. DNA of the CDR3: TGTGCCACCAGCAGAGTGGATTCACCCCTCCACTTT.

CDR3: CATSRDRLARGSQYF. In DNA, the CDR3 is TGTGCCACCAGCAGAGATAGACTAGCAAGGGGCTCGCAGTATTTT. V usage is TRBV15 and J usage is TRBJ2-3; the match to TRBD2 covers 7 bases. CDR3 length: 15 residues. The J segment lost 10 bases and the V segment lost 0 bases, leaving 10 bases of the junction unmatched. The germline V gene has CDR1 LNHNV and CDR2 YYDKDF (reference sequence).

Remarks on this clonotype: Given a much more abundant clone one base away, this may be a read error. This CDR3 is CASSTTGGRTVEQFF. DNA for the CDR3: TGTGCCAGCAGTACTACTGGCGGGAGAACGGTTGAGCAGTTCTTC. The genes are TRBV12-3 or TRBV12-4 and TRBJ2-1; 7 nucleotides align to TRBD2. The CDR3 length is 15 residues. The J segment lost 9 bases and the V segment lost 5 bases, leaving 13 bases of the junction unmatched.

This clonotype appeared a few times. J is TRBJ2-5 and V is TRBV19; TRBD2 matches 7 bases. J was trimmed by 2 bases and V by 5 bases; bases with no gene match: 8. The germline CDR1 and CDR2 sequences are LNHDA and SQIVND (reference sequence). The CDR3 covers 15 residues. As DNA, the CDR3 is TGTGCCAGTAGTTACACCGGGACTACACAAGAGACCCAGTACTTC. Its translation: CASSYTGTTQETQYF.

The sample holds a few counts of this clonotype. CDR3 residues: CSVYAGDYGYTF. As DNA, the CDR3 is TGCAGCGTTTATGCCGGGGACTATGGCTACACCTTC. The J gene is TRBJ1-2, the V gene TRBV29-1; D unclear. V dropped 5 bases and J dropped 3 bases, with 10 bases sitting between them. Germline V gene lookup returns CDR1 SQVTM and CDR2 ANQGSEA. CDR3 length: 12 residues.

The V gene is TRBV20-1, the J gene TRBJ2-7; the match to TRBD2 covers 16 bases. Trimming at V came to 5 bases and at J to 2 bases, leaving 3 bases not matched to a gene. CDR3 length: 15 residues. CDR1 and CDR2 (germline): DFQATT, SNEGSKA (reference sequence). The CDR3 coding sequence is TGCAGTGCTCCAGGGACTAGCGGGAGGGCCTACGAGCAGTACTTC. This translates into CSAPGTSGRAYEQYF.

The chain is built from TRBV29-1 and TRBJ2-6; 7 bases fit TRBD1. Germline loops: CDR1 SQVTM, CDR2 ANQGSEA. The length of the CDR3 is 15 residues. V was pared by 4 bases and J by 4 bases, with 7 bases of the junction left unmatched. In DNA form, the CDR3 reads TGCAGCGTTGCCCTGACAGGGACCGGGGCCAACGTCCTGACTTTC. Translated: CSVALTGTGANVLTF.

This clonotype was found a few times. The V gene is TRBV20-1, the J gene TRBJ2-2, with 7 bases that match TRBD1. Germline values: CDR1 DFQATT, CDR2 SNEGSKA (reference sequence). This CDR3 is built from 14 residues. With 6 bases clipped from V and 2 bases from J, the junction kept 6 bases outside the gene matches. CDR3 sequence: CSAQGTLNTGELFF. CDR3 coding DNA: TGCAGTGCACAGGGGACACTAAACACCGGGGAGCTGTTTTTT.

Ten or more counts support this clonotype. This chain links TRBV5-1 with TRBJ2-5, with D possibly matching TRBD2 (5 bases). The ends were cut back, 0 bases at V and 5 bases at J, with 11 bases in the middle. Germline CDR1 SGHRS, CDR2 YFSETQ. CDR3 size: 14 residues. CDR3 in amino acids: CASSLGGFVETQYF. DNA of the CDR3: TGCGCCAGCAGCTTGGGCGGGTTTGTTGAGACCCAGTACTTC.

V and J are TRBV7-6 and TRBJ2-5, with 7 bases identical to TRBD2. CDR3 length: 15 amino acids. Trimming at V came to 3 bases and at J to 4 bases, leaving 8 bases not matched to a gene. The germline gives CDR1 SGHVS, CDR2 FNYEAQ. CDR3 loop: CASSFKAGETETQYF. In nucleotides, the CDR3 is TGTGCCAGCAGCTTCAAGGCGGGGGAGACAGAGACCCAGTACTTC.

This clonotype was seen more than once but under ten times. CDR3 nucleotides: TGTGCCAGCAGTCCCCGGCGGCGCGGGGGGGCATATAATGAGCAGTTCTTC. Translated: CASSPRRRGGAYNEQFF. The chain combines TRBV12-3 or TRBV12-4 with TRBJ2-1; 9 bases map to TRBD2. CDR3 length equals 17 residues. V lost 5 bases and J lost 7; bases outside the gene matches: 15.

This clonotype was observed at least ten times. The chain has TRBV29-1 and TRBJ2-7, with TRBD1 as a possible D gene (5 bases). The V end lost 6 bases, the J end lost 1 base, and 13 bases lay between the germline ends. CDR1 is SQVTM, CDR2 ANQGSEA, per germline. The CDR3 consists of 13 residues. The CDR3 region is CSVFTDSSYEQYV. The CDR3 nucleotides are TGCAGCGTCTTCACTGACAGTTCCTACGAGCAGTACGTC.

The V gene is TRBV5-5, the J gene TRBJ2-1; D is possibly TRBD2 (7 bases). Germline CDR1 reads SGHKS; CDR2 reads YYEKEE (reference sequence). V was shortened by 2 bases and J by 5 bases, with 14 bases between the two germline ends. CDR3 length: 15 amino acids. CDR3 protein: CASSFSGGDHNEQFF. The CDR3 DNA reads TGTGCCAGCAGCTTTTCGGGGGGCGACCACAATGAGCAGTTCTTC.

The gene calls are TRBV18 and TRBJ1-1; 8 nucleotides match TRBD1. This CDR3 has 15 residues. V lost 3 bases, J lost 3 bases, and 6 bases stayed unmatched. Looked up from germline, CDR1 is KGHSH and CDR2 is LQKENI. The CDR3 bases are TGTGCCAGCTCACCGTGGACAGGGAACGACACTGAAGCTTTCTTT. Translating gives CASSPWTGNDTEAFF.

J is TRBJ1-6 and V is TRBV5-1, with D possibly TRBD1 on 5 matching bases. V lost 4 bases, J lost 8 bases, and 13 bases lay in between. This CDR3 is built from 14 residues. Per the germline V gene, CDR1 is SGHRS and CDR2 is YFSETQ. CDR3 sequence (DNA): TGCGCCAGCAGCCGCAAGGGGTGGGATTCACCCCTCCACTTT. Its translation: CASSRKGWDSPLHF.

The chain recombines TRBV7-9 with TRBJ2-5, with D uncertain. V lost 1 base and J 1 base, leaving 7 bases between the germline ends. This CDR3 has 14 amino acids. Germline assignment: CDR1 SEHNR and CDR2 FQNEAQ (reference sequence). As DNA, the CDR3 is TGTGCCAGCAGCTTAGATGCCAGCCAAGAGACCCAGTACTTC. Residues: CASSLDASQETQYF. Full variable domain (outside the CDR3, taken from reference TRBV7-9 and TRBJ2-5): DTGVSQNPRHKITKRGQNVTFRCDPISEHNRLYWYRQTLGQGPEFLTYFQNEAQLEKSRLLSDRFSAERPKGSFSTLEIQRTEQGDSAMYLCASSLDASQETQYFGPGTRLLVL.

The sample holds many counts of this clonotype. This chain uses TRBV20-1 with TRBJ1-6; D is ambiguous. Germline CDR1 reads DFQATT; CDR2 reads SNEGSKA (reference sequence). V was shortened by 3 bases and J by 7 bases, with 13 bases between the two germline ends. CDR3 length: 14 amino acids. CDR3 sequence (DNA): TGCAGTGCTAGTAGTCCTTCGGGGAATTCACCCCTCCACTTT. Protein product: CSASSPSGNSPLHF.

The V call is TRBV7-2, the J call TRBJ2-3; the match to TRBD2 covers 10 bases. This CDR3 is built from 16 residues. V gave up 5 bases and J gave up 3 bases; unmatched junction bases: 8. CDR1 is SGHTA, CDR2 FQGNSA, per germline. The CDR3, as DNA: TGTGCCAGCAGCCCCCGGGAGCGGGAGGGGACAGATACGCAGTATTTT. Translation: CASSPREREGTDTQYF. The variable domain in full, with the rest retrieved from reference TRBV7-2 and TRBJ2-3, is GAGVSQSPSNKVTEKGKDVELRCDPISGHTALYWYRQSLGQGLEFLIYFQGNSAPDKSGLPSDRFSAERTGGSVSTLTIQRTQQEDSAVYLCASSPREREGTDTQYFGPGTRLTVL.

The J gene is TRBJ2-2, the V gene TRBV24-1; D not resolved. CDR3 length: 15 amino acids. V was shortened by 0 bases and J by 3 bases, with 7 bases between the two germline ends. Germline V lookup: CDR1 KGHDR, CDR2 SFDVKD. This CDR3 is CATSDLFRDTGELFF. The CDR3 nucleotides are TGTGCCACCAGTGATTTGTTCCGCGACACCGGGGAGCTGTTTTTT.

This clonotype was seen only a few times. The chain links TRBV3-1 to TRBJ2-6; D might be TRBD1 (5 bases). Per germline, CDR1 LGHDT and CDR2 YNNKEL (reference sequence). This CDR3 is 15 amino acids long. With 7 bases removed from V and 1 base from J, the gap between germline ends came to 11 bases. CDR3 nucleotides: TGTGCCAGCAAACCGTCAGGGTCTGGGGCCAACGTCCTGACTTTC. This encodes CASKPSGSGANVLTF.